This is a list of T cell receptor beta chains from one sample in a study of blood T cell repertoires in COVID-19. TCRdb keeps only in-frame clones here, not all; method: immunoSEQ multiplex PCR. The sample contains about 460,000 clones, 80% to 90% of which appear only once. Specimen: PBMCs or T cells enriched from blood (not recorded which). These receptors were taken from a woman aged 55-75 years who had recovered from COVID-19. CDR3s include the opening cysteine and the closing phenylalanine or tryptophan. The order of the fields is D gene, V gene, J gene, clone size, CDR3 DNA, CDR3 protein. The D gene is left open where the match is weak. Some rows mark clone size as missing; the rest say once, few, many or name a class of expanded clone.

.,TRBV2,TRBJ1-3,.,TGTGCCAGCGGTCCCCAGGGAGGCCAAGGCTCTGGAAACACCATATATTTT,CASGPQGGQGSGNTIYF
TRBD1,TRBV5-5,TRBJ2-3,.,TGTGCCAGCAGGTTCGGGACAGCTAACACAGATACGCAGTATTTT,CASRFGTANTDTQYF
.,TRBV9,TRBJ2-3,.,TGTGCCAGCAGCGCCCGGGGCACAGATACGCAGTATTTT,CASSARGTDTQYF
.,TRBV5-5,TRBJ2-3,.,TGTGCCAGCAGCTTGGTGCTAGCCGGGAGCACGCAGTATTTT,CASSLVLAGSTQYF
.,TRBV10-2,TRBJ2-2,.,TGCGCCAGTAATAAAAACACAGAAGGTGGCCGAAACACCGGGGAGCTGTTTTTT,CASNKNTEGGRNTGELFF
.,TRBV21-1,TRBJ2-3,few,TGTGCCAGCAGCAAAAAAATACTGAAATGGAGTCGGGTATGGCGGGGGGGGGCAGATACGCAGTATTTT,CASSKKILKWSRVWRGGADTQYF
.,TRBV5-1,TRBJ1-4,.,TGCGCCAGCAAAGGGGAACAGACTCCGAATGAAAAACTGTTTTTT,CASKGEQTPNEKLFF
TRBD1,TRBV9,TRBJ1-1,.,TGTGCCAGCAGCCCCAGGGGGTCCACTGAAGCTTTCTTT,CASSPRGSTEAFF
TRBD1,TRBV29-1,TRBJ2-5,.,TGCAGCGCCGTGACAGGGGATGAGACCCAGTACTTC,CSAVTGDETQYF
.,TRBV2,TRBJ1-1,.,TGTGCCAGCAGTGATCTAACAGTCAACACTGAAGCTTTCTTT,CASSDLTVNTEAFF
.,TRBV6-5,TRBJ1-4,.,TGTGCCAGCAGCTTACAGGGACCCACTAATGAAAAACTGTTTTTT,CASSLQGPTNEKLFF
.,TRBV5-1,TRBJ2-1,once,TGCGCCAGCACCTACCCCACGGGAGACAATGAGCAGTTCTTC,CASTYPTGDNEQFF
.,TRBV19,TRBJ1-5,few,TGTGCCAGTAGTATAGTCAGGGGTCGAGATCAGCCCCAGCATTTT,CASSIVRGRDQPQHF
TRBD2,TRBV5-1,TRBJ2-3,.,TGCGCCAGCAGCTTGCCTCTTAGCGGGAGCACAGATACGCAGTATTTT,CASSLPLSGSTDTQYF
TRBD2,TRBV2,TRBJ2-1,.,TGTGCCAGCAACTTTGTCGGACTAGCTTACAATGAGCAGTTCTTC,CASNFVGLAYNEQFF
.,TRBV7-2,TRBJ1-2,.,TGTGCCAGCAGCTTATATATAGGGGCCCAGGGCTACACCTTC,CASSLYIGAQGYTF
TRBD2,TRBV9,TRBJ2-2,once,TGTGCCAGCAGCCCCCGAGGTAGCGGGCTTACCGGGGAGCTGTTTTTT,CASSPRGSGLTGELFF
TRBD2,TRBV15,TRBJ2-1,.,TGTGCCACCAGTCTAGCGGGGGGCCTTTACAATGAGCAGTTCTTC,CATSLAGGLYNEQFF
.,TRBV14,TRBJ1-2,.,TGTGCCAGCAGCCAAGGTGTCCCGCAGGGTAAAAACTATGGCTACACCTTC,CASSQGVPQGKNYGYTF
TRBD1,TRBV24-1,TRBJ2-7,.,TGTGCCACCAGTTCCTGGACAGGGGCCTCCTACGAGCAGTACTTC,CATSSWTGASYEQYF
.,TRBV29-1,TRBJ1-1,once,TGCAGCGTTGGACAGAACACTGAAGCTTTCTTT,CSVGQNTEAFF
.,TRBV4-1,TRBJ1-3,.,TGCGCCAGCAGCGTCGACAGGAACTCTGGAAACACCATATATTTT,CASSVDRNSGNTIYF
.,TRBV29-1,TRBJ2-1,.,TGCAGCGTTGTTGGGGGCTCTGGCAATGAGCAGTTCTTC,CSVVGGSGNEQFF
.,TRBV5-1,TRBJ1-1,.,TGCGCCAGCAGCTTGGCCGGGTCGTGGACTGAAGCTTTCTTT,CASSLAGSWTEAFF
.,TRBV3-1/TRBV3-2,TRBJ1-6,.,TGTGCCAGCAGCTTCGGACAGAATAATTCACCCCTCCACTTT,CASSFGQNNSPLHF
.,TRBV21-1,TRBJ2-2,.,TGTGCCAGCAGCCCACGATGGGGACAGAACACCGGGGAGCTGTTTTTT,CASSPRWGQNTGELFF
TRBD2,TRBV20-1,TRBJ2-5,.,TGCAGTGCTAGTAGGGAGGGGAAGACCCAGTACTTC,CSASREGKTQYF
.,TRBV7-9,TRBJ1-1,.,TGTGCCAGCAGCGCCGGGACACCGAACACTGAAGCTTTCTTT,CASSAGTPNTEAFF
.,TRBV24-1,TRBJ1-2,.,TGTGCCACCAGTGACGAGGGGAGGCTCTATGGCTACACCTTC,CATSDEGRLYGYTF
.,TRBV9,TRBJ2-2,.,TGTGCCAGCAGCGCCGCCGGGACTCACAACACCGGGGAGCTGTTTTTT,CASSAAGTHNTGELFF
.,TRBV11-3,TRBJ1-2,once,TGTGCCAGCAGCCGGGACTCTGGCAACTATGGCTACACCTTC,CASSRDSGNYGYTF
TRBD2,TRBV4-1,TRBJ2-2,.,TGCGCCAGCAGCCAACTAGCGGGGGGGAACACCGGGGAGCTGTTTTTT,CASSQLAGGNTGELFF
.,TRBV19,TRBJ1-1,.,TGTGCCAGTAAACGGGAGGGAGGGGACACTGAAGCTTTCTTT,CASKREGGDTEAFF
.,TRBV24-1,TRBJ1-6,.,TGTGCCACCAGTGATTTGTGCGTCGCGGCCTTGGGGGGGGGACTGGGGAATTCACCCCTCCACTTT,CATSDLCVAALGGGLGNSPLHF
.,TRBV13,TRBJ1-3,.,TGTGCCAGCAGCTGGGTGGGGAGCTCTGGAAACACCATATATTTT,CASSWVGSSGNTIYF
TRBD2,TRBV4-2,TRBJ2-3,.,TGTGCCAGCAGCCAACCAGAGCGGGGGGCGTCAGATACGCAGTATTTT,CASSQPERGASDTQYF
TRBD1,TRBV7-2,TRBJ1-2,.,TGTGCCAGCAGCTTAGGTCACAGGGGGGGAGGCTACACCTTC,CASSLGHRGGGYTF
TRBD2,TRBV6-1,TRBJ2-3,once,TGTGCCAGCAGTGAAGCAGGACTAGCGGGGGGCCCAGATACGCAGTATTTT,CASSEAGLAGGPDTQYF
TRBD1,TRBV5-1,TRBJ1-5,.,TGCGCCAGCAGCTTGGGGGGGACAGGGAAGCCCCAGCATTTT,CASSLGGTGKPQHF
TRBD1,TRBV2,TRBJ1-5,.,TGTGCCAGCAAACTACAGGGGGCCGACAATCAGCCCCAGCATTTT,CASKLQGADNQPQHF
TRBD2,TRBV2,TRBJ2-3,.,TGTGCCAGCAGGCTACTAGCGGGGGGCGGGCAGCAGTATTTT,CASRLLAGGGQQYF
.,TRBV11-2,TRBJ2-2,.,TGTGCCAGCAGCCCCACCCGCTATACGAACACCGGGGAGCTGTTTTTT,CASSPTRYTNTGELFF
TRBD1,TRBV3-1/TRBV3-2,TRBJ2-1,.,TGTGCCAGCAGCCAAGTTGTGAGACAGGGGCACAATGAGCAGTTCTTC,CASSQVVRQGHNEQFF
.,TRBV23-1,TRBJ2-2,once,TGCGCCAGCAAAGACAGGTTCACCGGGGAGCTGTTTTTT,CASKDRFTGELFF
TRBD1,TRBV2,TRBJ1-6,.,TGTGCCAGCAGTGTTCAACAGGGGCTCCTCAATTCACCCCTCCACTTT,CASSVQQGLLNSPLHF
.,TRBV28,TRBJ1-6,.,TGTGCCAGCAGCCCCGCAGGGGTTTTTTCACCCCTCCACTTT,CASSPAGVFSPLHF
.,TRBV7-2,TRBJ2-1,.,TGTGCCAGCAGCCCTACAGACAGGCAGCACAATGAGCAGTTCTTC,CASSPTDRQHNEQFF
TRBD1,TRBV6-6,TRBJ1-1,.,TGTGCCAGCAGTCCCGGACAGGAGAACACTGAAGCTTTCTTT,CASSPGQENTEAFF
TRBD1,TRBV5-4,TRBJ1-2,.,TGTGCCAGCAGCGGAGGGACAGGGATTGGCTACACCTTC,CASSGGTGIGYTF
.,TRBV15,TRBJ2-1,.,TGTGCCACCAGCGCCGACCTAGGGGGGGCCAATGAGCAGTTCTTC,CATSADLGGANEQFF
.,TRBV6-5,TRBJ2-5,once,TGTGCCAGCAGTTACGGGGGACAATCTATAGGGACCCAGTACTTC,CASSYGGQSIGTQYF
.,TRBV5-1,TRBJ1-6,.,TGCGCCAGCAGCCCCGGACGGGGGGATTCACCCCTCCACTTT,CASSPGRGDSPLHF
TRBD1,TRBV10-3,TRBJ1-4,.,TGTGCCATCAGTGCAGGGGGCCTTAATGAAAAACTGTTTTTT,CAISAGGLNEKLFF